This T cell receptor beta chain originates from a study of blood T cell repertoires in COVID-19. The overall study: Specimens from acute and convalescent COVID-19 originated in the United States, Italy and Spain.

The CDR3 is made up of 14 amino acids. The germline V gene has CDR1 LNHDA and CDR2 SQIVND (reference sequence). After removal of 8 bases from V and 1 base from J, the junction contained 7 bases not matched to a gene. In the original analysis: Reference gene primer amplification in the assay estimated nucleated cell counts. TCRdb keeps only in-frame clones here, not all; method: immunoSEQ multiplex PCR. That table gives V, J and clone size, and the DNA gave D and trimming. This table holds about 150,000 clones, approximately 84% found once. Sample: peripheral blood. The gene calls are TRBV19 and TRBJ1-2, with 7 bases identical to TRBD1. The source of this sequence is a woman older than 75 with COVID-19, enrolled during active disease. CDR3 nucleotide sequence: TGTGCCAGTTGTCGCGACAGGGATAACTATGGCTACACCTTC. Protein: CASCRDRDNYGYTF.